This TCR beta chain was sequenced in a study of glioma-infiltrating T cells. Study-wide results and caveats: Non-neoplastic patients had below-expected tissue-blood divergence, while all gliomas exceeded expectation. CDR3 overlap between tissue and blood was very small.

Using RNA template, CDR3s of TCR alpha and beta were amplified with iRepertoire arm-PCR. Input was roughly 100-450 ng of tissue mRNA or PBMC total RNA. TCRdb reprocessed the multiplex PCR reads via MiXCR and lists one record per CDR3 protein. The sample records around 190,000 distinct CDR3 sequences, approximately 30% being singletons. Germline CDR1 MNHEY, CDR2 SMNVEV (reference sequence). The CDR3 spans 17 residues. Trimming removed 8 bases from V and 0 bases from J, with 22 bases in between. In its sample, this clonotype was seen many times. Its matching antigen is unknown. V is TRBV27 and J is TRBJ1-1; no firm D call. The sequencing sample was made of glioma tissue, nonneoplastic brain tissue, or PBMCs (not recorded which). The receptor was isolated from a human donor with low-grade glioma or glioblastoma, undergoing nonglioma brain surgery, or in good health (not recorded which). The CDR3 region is CASRILSEDTMNTEAFF. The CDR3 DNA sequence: TGTGCCAGCCGAATCCTCTCAGAGGATACCATGAACACTGAAGCTTTCTTT.